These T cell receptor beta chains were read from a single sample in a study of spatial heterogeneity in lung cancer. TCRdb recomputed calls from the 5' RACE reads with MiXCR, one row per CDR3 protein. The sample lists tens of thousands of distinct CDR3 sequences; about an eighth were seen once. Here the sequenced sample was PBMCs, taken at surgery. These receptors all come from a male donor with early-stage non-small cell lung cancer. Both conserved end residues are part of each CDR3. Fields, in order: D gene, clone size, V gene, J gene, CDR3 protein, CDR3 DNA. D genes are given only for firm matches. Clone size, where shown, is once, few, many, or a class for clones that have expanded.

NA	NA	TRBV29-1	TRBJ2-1	CSVEGPHNEQFF	TGCAGCGTGGAGGGCCCTCACAATGAGCAGTTCTTC
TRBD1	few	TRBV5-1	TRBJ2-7	CASSLTGGNEQYF	TGCGCCAGCAGCTTGACAGGGGGCAACGAGCAGTACTTC
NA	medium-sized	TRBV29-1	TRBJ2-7	CSVRDILRDEQYF	TGCAGCGTCCGGGACATCTTACGGGACGAGCAGTACTTC
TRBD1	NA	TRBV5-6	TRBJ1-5	CASSSTGVRPQHF	TGTGCCAGCAGCTCCACAGGGGTTAGGCCCCAGCATTTT
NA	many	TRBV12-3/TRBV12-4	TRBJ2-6	CASSLGGAGANVLTF	TGTGCCAGCAGTTTAGGAGGAGCGGGGGCCAACGTCCTGACTTTC
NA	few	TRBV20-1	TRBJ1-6	CSAHTGYGNSPLHF	TGCAGTGCTCATACAGGCTACGGAAATTCACCCCTCCACTTT
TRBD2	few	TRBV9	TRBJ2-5	CASSPSGTSGETQYF	TGTGCCAGCAGCCCCTCCGGGACTAGCGGGGAGACCCAGTACTTC
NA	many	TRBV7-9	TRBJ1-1	CASSLETGYTEAFF	TGTGCCAGCAGCTTAGAAACAGGGTACACTGAAGCTTTCTTT
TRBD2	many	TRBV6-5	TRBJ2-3	CATTGTSGFTDTQYF	TGTGCCACCACGGGGACTAGCGGGTTCACAGATACGCAGTATTTT
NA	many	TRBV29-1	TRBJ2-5	CSVESWVPDVNQETQYF	TGCAGCGTTGAAAGTTGGGTACCAGACGTTAACCAAGAGACCCAGTACTTC
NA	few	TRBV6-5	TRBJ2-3	CASSYGGARDTQYF	TGTGCCAGCAGTTACGGCGGGGCTAGGGATACGCAGTATTTT
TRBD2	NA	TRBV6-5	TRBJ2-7	CASSLAGTSGLLYEQYF	TGTGCCAGCAGCCTGGCCGGGACTAGCGGATTACTTTACGAGCAGTACTTC
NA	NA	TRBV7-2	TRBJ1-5	CASSKDGGGQPQHF	TGTGCCAGCAGCAAAGACGGGGGAGGGCAGCCCCAGCATTTT
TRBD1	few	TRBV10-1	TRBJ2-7	CASSGQGSYEQYF	TGCGCCAGCAGTGGACAGGGATCCTACGAGCAGTACTTC
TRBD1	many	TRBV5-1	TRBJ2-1	CASSFLPQGASNEQFF	TGCGCCAGCAGCTTCCTGCCGCAGGGGGCAAGCAATGAGCAGTTCTTC
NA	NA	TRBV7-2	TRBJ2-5	CASSLVGDLGTQYF	TGTGCCAGCAGCTTAGTAGGGGATCTCGGGACCCAGTACTTC
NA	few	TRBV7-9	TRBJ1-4	CASSLVREKLFF	TGTGCCAGCAGCTTAGTTCGTGAAAAACTGTTTTTT
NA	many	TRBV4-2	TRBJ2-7	CASSQDSGSYEQYF	TGTGCCAGCAGCCAAGACTCAGGGTCCTACGAGCAGTACTTC
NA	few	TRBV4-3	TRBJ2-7	CASSQGRAASYEQYF	TGCGCCAGCAGCCAGGGCAGGGCAGCCTCCTACGAGCAGTACTTC
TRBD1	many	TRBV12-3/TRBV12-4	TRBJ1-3	CASSLHLGGGSGNTIYF	TGTGCCAGCAGTCTCCACCTAGGGGGCGGCTCTGGAAACACCATATATTTT
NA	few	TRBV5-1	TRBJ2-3	CASTQTGGVSTDTQYF	TGCGCCAGCACACAAACAGGCGGGGTCAGCACAGATACGCAGTATTTT
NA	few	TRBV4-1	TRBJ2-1	CASSQDRRTITFF	TGCGCCAGCAGCCAAGATCGGAGGACTATTACGTTCTTC
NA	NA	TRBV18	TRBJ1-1	CASSPLQGKNTEAFF	TGTGCCAGCTCACCACTTCAGGGGAAGAACACTGAAGCTTTCTTT
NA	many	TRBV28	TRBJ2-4	CASSPPGLNIQYF	TGTGCCAGCAGTCCCCCCGGGTTAAACATTCAGTACTTC
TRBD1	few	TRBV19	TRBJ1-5	CASSKSGGPQPQHF	TGTGCCAGTAGTAAATCAGGGGGCCCTCAGCCCCAGCATTTT
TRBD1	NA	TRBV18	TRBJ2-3	CASSPLNARQGTDTQYF	TGTGCCAGCTCACCACTCAATGCGAGACAGGGGACAGATACGCAGTATTTT
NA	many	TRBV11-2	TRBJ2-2	CASSSHRSGELFF	TGTGCCAGCAGCTCCCACAGAAGCGGGGAGCTGTTTTTT
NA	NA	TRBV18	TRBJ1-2	CASSPPGVDGYTF	TGTGCCAGCTCACCACCAGGGGTGGATGGCTACACCTTC
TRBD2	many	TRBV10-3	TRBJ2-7	CAISGLAGDEQYF	TGTGCCATCAGTGGACTAGCGGGAGATGAGCAGTACTTC
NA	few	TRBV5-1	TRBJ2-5	CASSLTGTAQETQYF	TGCGCCAGCAGCTTGACAGGGACGGCCCAAGAGACCCAGTACTTC
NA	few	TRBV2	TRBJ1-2	CASSEDGGSDYGYTF	TGTGCCAGCAGTGAAGATGGGGGTAGTGACTATGGCTACACCTTC